The T cell receptor (beta chain) under discussion was sequenced for a study of blood T cell repertoires in COVID-19. Study as a whole: Donors in the United States, Italy and Spain gave samples during acute or convalescent COVID-19. T cells, B-cell-depleted T cells, or PBMCs provided the cDNA or gDNA that served as material.

Per the study methods: Nucleated cell number was recorded as an estimate derived from reference gene primer amplification. Repertoires were generated with immunoSEQ multiplex PCR, while TCRdb's copy carries only in-frame clones and drops some. V and J calls and clone size follow that table, whereas D and trimming were derived from the DNA. The repertoire holds 130,000 to 150,000 clones, roughly 82% seen once, with 7.2% in the top ten. The CDR3 is 13 residues long. J lost 9 bases, V lost 2 bases, and 4 bases had no gene match. Germline V gives CDR1 MNHNS, CDR2 SASEGT. The TCR was taken from a woman between 50 and 59 years old in a cohort sampled during active or convalescent COVID-19. The chain employs TRBV6-1 and TRBJ1-1; 9 bases align to TRBD1. The material sequenced was peripheral blood. The CDR3 is CASSEYRGPQAFF. The CDR3 DNA is TGTGCCAGCAGTGAATACAGGGGGCCCCAAGCTTTCTTT.